One and the same sample provided the 9 T cell receptor beta chains below, sequenced in a study of neurological immune-mediated disorders. TCRdb fed the 5' RACE reads into MiXCR, producing one record per CDR3 protein. The sample comprises 50,000 to 70,000 distinct CDR3 sequences, 3% to 4% of which are singletons, and around 3.8% rests with the top ten. The sample was PBMCs. The receptors derive from a man aged 35 to 55 with multiple sclerosis.

This clonotype was detected many times. A junction boundary mismatches the germline segment, possibly from a read error. The rearrangement joins TRBV5-1 to TRBJ2-3; D may be TRBD2 (6 bases). Germline V gene sequence: CDR1 SGHRS, CDR2 YFSETQ. This CDR3 comprises 18 residues. CDR3 in amino acids: CASSLDPGLHSWGDPNDF. The CDR3 region has the DNA TGCGCCAGCAGCTTGGACCCTGGGTTGCATTCCTGGGGGGACCCCAACGATTTT.

The sample holds a few counts of this clonotype. The chain combines TRBV7-7 with TRBJ2-5, with D perhaps assigned TRBD1 or TRBD2 (5 bases each). The V gene lost 7 bases and the J gene lost 1 base, with 13 bases spanning the gap. This CDR3 is built from 14 residues. CDR1 and CDR2 (germline): SSHAT, FNYEAQ (reference sequence). CDR3 sequence reads: CASTPVGVQETQYF. The CDR3 DNA is TGTGCCAGCACCCCGGTGGGGGTCCAAGAGACCCAGTACTTC.

This clonotype has just a few counts. This chain connects TRBV20-1 to TRBJ2-2, with D perhaps being TRBD1 or TRBD2 (5 bases each). The germline gives CDR1 DFQATT, CDR2 SNEGSKA (reference sequence). The CDR3 spans 17 residues. The V end lost 0 bases, the J end lost 3 bases, and 17 bases lay between the germline ends. The CDR3 sequence: CSARDRDGQRYTGELFF. The CDR3 DNA reads as TGCAGTGCTAGAGATCGGGACGGGCAGCGCTACACCGGGGAGCTGTTTTTT.

This clonotype has ten or more counts. The chain couples TRBV20-1 to TRBJ2-1, with D unclear. The CDR3 consists of 10 residues. Per the germline V gene, CDR1 is DFQATT and CDR2 is SNEGSKA (reference sequence). The V end lost 5 bases, the J end lost 10 bases, and 9 bases lay between the germline ends. The CDR3: CSAGTAEQFF. DNA for the CDR3: TGCAGTGCTGGAACGGCGGAGCAGTTCTTC.

This clonotype was observed many times. V gene TRBV20-1 combines with J gene TRBJ1-1, with TRBD1 identical over 7 bases. Germline CDR1 DFQATT, CDR2 SNEGSKA (reference sequence). The CDR3 is 12 residues long. The CDR3 protein is CTTGAVNTEAFF. In DNA, the CDR3 is TGCACCACAGGGGCGGTGAACACTGAAGCTTTCTTT.

In this sample, this clonotype turned up a few times. As DNA, the CDR3 is TGTGCCAGCAGCTTATATGAGGGGAACACTGAAGCTTTCTTT. Translated, it gives CASSLYEGNTEAFF. J is TRBJ1-1 and V is TRBV7-9, with D unclear. This CDR3 is 14 amino acids long. The germline V gene encodes CDR1 SEHNR and CDR2 FQNEAQ (reference sequence). Trimming removed 2 bases at V and 1 base at J, with 8 bases between.

This clonotype was counted at least ten times. The gene calls are TRBV20-1 and TRBJ1-2; D not certain. The CDR3 totals 17 residues. CDR1 is DFQATT, CDR2 SNEGSKA, per germline (reference sequence). V was trimmed by 1 base and J by 6 bases, leaving 24 bases between them. The CDR3 nucleotides read TGCAGTGCTAGAGTAACCTACCCCTCCGGGCCACTCCATGGCTACACCTTC. Amino acid sequence: CSARVTYPSGPLHGYTF.

This clonotype was counted ten times or more. The chain recombines TRBV10-3 with TRBJ2-7; tentatively, D is TRBD1 (5 bases). Trimming shortened V by 4 bases and J by 5 bases, and 15 bases separated the two germline ends. The CDR3 consists of 14 residues. Germline values: CDR1 ENHRY, CDR2 SYGVKD. The CDR3 DNA follows: TGTGCCATCAGTGTCCTGGTTGGGGCCCACGAGCAGTACTTC. Translating gives CAISVLVGAHEQYF.

There are many counts of this clonotype. This chain uses TRBV20-1 with TRBJ1-2; TRBD1 matches 9 bases. Germline assignment: CDR1 DFQATT and CDR2 SNEGSKA (reference sequence). The CDR3 totals 14 residues. Trimming removed 5 bases from V and 3 bases from J; junction bases left unmatched: 7. The CDR3 sequence: CSASTQGAYYGYTF. The DNA for the CDR3 is TGCAGTGCTTCCACACAGGGGGCCTACTATGGCTACACCTTC.